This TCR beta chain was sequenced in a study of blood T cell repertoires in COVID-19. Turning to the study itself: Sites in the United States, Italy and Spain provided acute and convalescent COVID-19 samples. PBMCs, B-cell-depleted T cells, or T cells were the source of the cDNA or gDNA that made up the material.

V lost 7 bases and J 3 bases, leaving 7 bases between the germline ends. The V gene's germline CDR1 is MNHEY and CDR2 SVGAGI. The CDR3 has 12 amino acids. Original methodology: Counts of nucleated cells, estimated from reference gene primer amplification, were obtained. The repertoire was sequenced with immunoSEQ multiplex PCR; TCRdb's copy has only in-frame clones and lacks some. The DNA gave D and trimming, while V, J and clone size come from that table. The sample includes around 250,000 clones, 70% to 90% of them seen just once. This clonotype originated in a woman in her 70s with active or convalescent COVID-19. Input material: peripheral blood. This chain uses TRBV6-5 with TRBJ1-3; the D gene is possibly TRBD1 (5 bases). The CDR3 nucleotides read TGTGCCAGCACAGGGAATGGAAACACCATATATTTT. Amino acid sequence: CASTGNGNTIYF.